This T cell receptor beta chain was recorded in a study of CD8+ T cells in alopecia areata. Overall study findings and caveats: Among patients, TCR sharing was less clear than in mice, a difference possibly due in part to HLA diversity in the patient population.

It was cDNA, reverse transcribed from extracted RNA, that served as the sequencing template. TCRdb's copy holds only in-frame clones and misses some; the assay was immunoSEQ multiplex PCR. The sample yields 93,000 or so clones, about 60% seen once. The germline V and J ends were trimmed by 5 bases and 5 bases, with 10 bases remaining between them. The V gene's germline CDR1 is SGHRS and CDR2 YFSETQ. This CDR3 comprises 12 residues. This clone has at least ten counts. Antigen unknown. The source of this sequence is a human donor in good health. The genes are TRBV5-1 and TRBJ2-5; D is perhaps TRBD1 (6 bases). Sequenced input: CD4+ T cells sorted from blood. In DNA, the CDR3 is TGCGCCAGCAGTGTAAGGGGGGAGACCCAGTACTTC. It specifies CASSVRGETQYF.